These T cell receptor beta chains were read from a single sample in a study of blood T cell repertoires in COVID-19. Assay: immunoSEQ multiplex PCR; the TCRdb copy retains only in-frame clones and omits some. Of hundreds of thousands of clones in the sample, 85% to 90% are singletons; the top ten hold 13%. The sequenced sample consisted of peripheral blood. The receptors shown here come from a human donor in a cohort sampled during active COVID-19. The CDR3 runs from the conserved cysteine through the conserved F or W. The order of the fields is clone size, J gene, V gene, D gene, CDR3 DNA, CDR3 protein. The D gene is left open where the match is weak. Clone size is shown for a subset of rows, as once, few, many or a class of expanded clone.

clone_size: .
j_call: TRBJ1-4
v_call: TRBV18
d_call: .
cdr3_nt: TGTGCCAGCCTATCCACCGCCGGGGGTGTTAATGAAAAACTGTTTTTT
cdr3_aa: CASLSTAGGVNEKLFF

clone_size: .
j_call: TRBJ2-7
v_call: TRBV27
d_call: .
cdr3_nt: TGTGCCAGCTGGAGAAGGGGTGCCTACGAGCAGTACTTC
cdr3_aa: CASWRRGAYEQYF

clone_size: .
j_call: TRBJ2-3
v_call: TRBV2
d_call: .
cdr3_nt: TGTGCCAGCGGAGGCGGGAACACAGATACGCAGTATTTT
cdr3_aa: CASGGGNTDTQYF

clone_size: .
j_call: TRBJ1-2
v_call: TRBV4-3
d_call: TRBD1
cdr3_nt: TGCGCCAGCAGCCAAGAGGGGACAGGGGCTCTCTATGGCTACACCTTC
cdr3_aa: CASSQEGTGALYGYTF

clone_size: few
j_call: TRBJ1-2
v_call: TRBV5-1
d_call: TRBD1
cdr3_nt: TGCGCCAGCAGATTAAGGACAGGGGGCAACTATGGCTACACCTTC
cdr3_aa: CASRLRTGGNYGYTF

clone_size: .
j_call: TRBJ2-2
v_call: TRBV3-1/TRBV3-2
d_call: TRBD2
cdr3_nt: TGTGCCAGCAGCCATGGGCAGCTAGCGGGAGGCACCGGGGAGCTGTTTTTT
cdr3_aa: CASSHGQLAGGTGELFF

clone_size: .
j_call: TRBJ2-2
v_call: TRBV2
d_call: .
cdr3_nt: TGTGCCAGTTCGATGGCTAGTACGACCGGGGAGCTGTTTTTT
cdr3_aa: CASSMASTTGELFF

clone_size: .
j_call: TRBJ2-3
v_call: TRBV7-6
d_call: .
cdr3_nt: TGTGCCAGCCAAGAAGGGGTCGGCCCAGATACGCAGTATTTT
cdr3_aa: CASQEGVGPDTQYF

clone_size: .
j_call: TRBJ1-1
v_call: TRBV7-9
d_call: .
cdr3_nt: TGTGCCAGCAGCCCGGGGGTAGACACTGAAGCTTTCTTT
cdr3_aa: CASSPGVDTEAFF

clone_size: few
j_call: TRBJ1-2
v_call: TRBV14
d_call: .
cdr3_nt: TGTGCCAGCAGCGAAAGAAAGGGTACAGGTGGCTACACCTTC
cdr3_aa: CASSERKGTGGYTF

clone_size: .
j_call: TRBJ1-5
v_call: TRBV4-1
d_call: TRBD1
cdr3_nt: TGCGCCAGCAGCCAGGGACAGGGGGACAATCAGCCCCAGCATTTT
cdr3_aa: CASSQGQGDNQPQHF

clone_size: .
j_call: TRBJ2-7
v_call: TRBV18
d_call: .
cdr3_nt: TGTGCCAGCTCACCACCGGGGGCAGGCGCCTACGAGCAGTACTTC
cdr3_aa: CASSPPGAGAYEQYF

clone_size: few
j_call: TRBJ1-2
v_call: TRBV4-2
d_call: TRBD1
cdr3_nt: TGTGCCAGCAGCCCCGGACAGGCCAACTATGGCTACACCTTC
cdr3_aa: CASSPGQANYGYTF

clone_size: .
j_call: TRBJ2-7
v_call: TRBV13
d_call: TRBD1
cdr3_nt: TGTGCCAGCAGCTCGCACCGGGACAGTCACTACGAGCAGTACTTC
cdr3_aa: CASSSHRDSHYEQYF

clone_size: .
j_call: TRBJ2-3
v_call: TRBV27
d_call: TRBD2
cdr3_nt: TGTGCCAGCAGTTGGACTAGCGACGCAGATACGCAGTATTTT
cdr3_aa: CASSWTSDADTQYF

clone_size: .
j_call: TRBJ2-7
v_call: TRBV6-2/TRBV6-3
d_call: TRBD2
cdr3_nt: TGTGCCAGCAGTTACTTAGGTAGCGGGACCTCCCACGAGCAGTACTTC
cdr3_aa: CASSYLGSGTSHEQYF

clone_size: once
j_call: TRBJ1-4
v_call: TRBV18
d_call: .
cdr3_nt: TGTGCCAGCTCACCACCGTTTCCAGGGGCGGGTGAAAAACTGTTTTTT
cdr3_aa: CASSPPFPGAGEKLFF

clone_size: .
j_call: TRBJ1-1
v_call: TRBV18
d_call: .
cdr3_nt: TGTGCCAGCTCACAGGGTCAGGGGTATCTCGCTGAAGCTTTCTTT
cdr3_aa: CASSQGQGYLAEAFF

clone_size: .
j_call: TRBJ1-5
v_call: TRBV27
d_call: .
cdr3_nt: TGTGCCAGCAGTTTTGCGAGTAGCAATCAGCCCCAGCATTTT
cdr3_aa: CASSFASSNQPQHF

clone_size: .
j_call: TRBJ2-5
v_call: TRBV5-1
d_call: TRBD2
cdr3_nt: TGCGCCAGCAGCTTGGTCCTAGCGGGGGGACAAGAGACCCAGTACTTC
cdr3_aa: CASSLVLAGGQETQYF

clone_size: .
j_call: TRBJ2-7
v_call: TRBV30
d_call: .
cdr3_nt: TGTGCCTGGAGTGTAACGTTCTCTAAGGAGCAGTACTTC
cdr3_aa: CAWSVTFSKEQYF

clone_size: .
j_call: TRBJ1-1
v_call: TRBV25-1
d_call: TRBD1
cdr3_nt: TGTGCCAGCAGTGAACCGACAGGGACCACTGAAGCTTTCTTT
cdr3_aa: CASSEPTGTTEAFF

clone_size: .
j_call: TRBJ1-1
v_call: TRBV12-3/TRBV12-4
d_call: .
cdr3_nt: TGTGCCAGCAGCCCCCAGATGAACACTGAAGCTTTCTTT
cdr3_aa: CASSPQMNTEAFF

clone_size: .
j_call: TRBJ2-7
v_call: TRBV29-1
d_call: .
cdr3_nt: TGCAGCGTTCGGTGGGACATCTCCTACGAGCAGTACTTC
cdr3_aa: CSVRWDISYEQYF

clone_size: .
j_call: TRBJ2-7
v_call: TRBV7-2
d_call: .
cdr3_nt: TGTGCCAGCAGCTTTGGGAGGAGGTACGAGCAGTACTTC
cdr3_aa: CASSFGRRYEQYF

clone_size: few
j_call: TRBJ1-3
v_call: TRBV9
d_call: .
cdr3_nt: TGTGCCAGCAGCCTTGACGGGGGGCCTGGAAACACCATATATTTT
cdr3_aa: CASSLDGGPGNTIYF

clone_size: .
j_call: TRBJ2-1
v_call: TRBV19
d_call: TRBD2
cdr3_nt: TGTGCCAGTAGTACCCCCCCAGAGCGGGGCTCCTACAATGAGCAGTTCTTC
cdr3_aa: CASSTPPERGSYNEQFF

clone_size: .
j_call: TRBJ1-4
v_call: TRBV5-5
d_call: .
cdr3_nt: TGTGCCAGCAGCTTCTCTAATGAAAAACTGTTTTTT
cdr3_aa: CASSFSNEKLFF

clone_size: .
j_call: TRBJ1-1
v_call: TRBV6-5
d_call: .
cdr3_nt: TGTGCCAGCAGGCTCTCAGAGAACACTGAAGCTTTCTTT
cdr3_aa: CASRLSENTEAFF

clone_size: many
j_call: TRBJ1-2
v_call: TRBV6-1
d_call: TRBD1
cdr3_nt: TGTGCCAGCAGTGAACGACAGGGAACTAACTATGGCTACACCTTC
cdr3_aa: CASSERQGTNYGYTF

clone_size: once
j_call: TRBJ1-4
v_call: TRBV4-1
d_call: TRBD1
cdr3_nt: TGCGCCAGCAGTTCGACAGGGATCCGGGAAAAACTGTTTTTT
cdr3_aa: CASSSTGIREKLFF

clone_size: once
j_call: TRBJ1-2
v_call: TRBV18
d_call: .
cdr3_nt: TGTGCCAGCTCACCCGCGGCCAGAAACTATGGCTACACCTTC
cdr3_aa: CASSPAARNYGYTF

clone_size: .
j_call: TRBJ2-7
v_call: TRBV6-5
d_call: .
cdr3_nt: TGTGCCAGCAGGGCTAGCGTCTACGAGCAGTACTTC
cdr3_aa: CASRASVYEQYF

clone_size: .
j_call: TRBJ1-2
v_call: TRBV12-3/TRBV12-4
d_call: .
cdr3_nt: TGTGCCAGCAGTTCCGGGTCGTATGGCTACACCTTC
cdr3_aa: CASSSGSYGYTF

clone_size: few
j_call: TRBJ2-3
v_call: TRBV7-2
d_call: .
cdr3_nt: TGTGCCAGCAGCTTTGGGACTGAAGATACGCAGTATTTT
cdr3_aa: CASSFGTEDTQYF

clone_size: .
j_call: TRBJ2-1
v_call: TRBV5-6
d_call: .
cdr3_nt: TGTGCCAGCAGCAGGGACTTCTTCAATGAGCAGTTCTTC
cdr3_aa: CASSRDFFNEQFF

clone_size: .
j_call: TRBJ2-7
v_call: TRBV29-1
d_call: .
cdr3_nt: TGCAGCGTTACTACAGGAAGCTCCTACGAGCAGTACTTC
cdr3_aa: CSVTTGSSYEQYF

clone_size: .
j_call: TRBJ2-7
v_call: TRBV7-9
d_call: TRBD2
cdr3_nt: TGTGCCAGCAGCCAGTCTAGCGGGAAGCACTACGAGCAGTACTTC
cdr3_aa: CASSQSSGKHYEQYF

clone_size: .
j_call: TRBJ1-5
v_call: TRBV27
d_call: .
cdr3_nt: TGTGCCAGCAGCCCAATGGGGGGAGCCTATAGCAATCAGCCCCAGCATTTT
cdr3_aa: CASSPMGGAYSNQPQHF

clone_size: .
j_call: TRBJ2-3
v_call: TRBV2
d_call: .
cdr3_nt: TGTGCCAGCAGTAGGGACTTAGGAGATACGCAGTATTTT
cdr3_aa: CASSRDLGDTQYF

clone_size: .
j_call: TRBJ2-3
v_call: TRBV2
d_call: .
cdr3_nt: TGTGCCAGCAGATGGGAAAGGGGTACGCAGTATTTT
cdr3_aa: CASRWERGTQYF

clone_size: .
j_call: TRBJ1-5
v_call: TRBV6-6
d_call: .
cdr3_nt: TGTGCCAGCAGCCACCGACAGAATAGCAATCAGCCCCAGCATTTT
cdr3_aa: CASSHRQNSNQPQHF

clone_size: .
j_call: TRBJ2-7
v_call: TRBV18
d_call: .
cdr3_nt: TGTGCCAGCTCACCTACCTTGCAGGGTTCCTCCTACGAGCAGTACTTC
cdr3_aa: CASSPTLQGSSYEQYF

clone_size: .
j_call: TRBJ2-1
v_call: TRBV18
d_call: TRBD1
cdr3_nt: TGTGCCAGCTCAAAGGGACAGACCGGACACTCCTACAATGAGCAGTTCTTC
cdr3_aa: CASSKGQTGHSYNEQFF

clone_size: .
j_call: TRBJ1-1
v_call: TRBV4-3
d_call: .
cdr3_nt: TGCGCCAGCAGCCAAGCGGGGGGGCACACTGAAGCTTTCTTT
cdr3_aa: CASSQAGGHTEAFF

clone_size: few
j_call: TRBJ2-2
v_call: TRBV5-1
d_call: .
cdr3_nt: TGCGCCAGCAGCTTCGGGTCACCCTACGTCCGGAACACCGGGGAGCTGTTTTTT
cdr3_aa: CASSFGSPYVRNTGELFF

clone_size: .
j_call: TRBJ2-7
v_call: TRBV4-2
d_call: TRBD2
cdr3_nt: TGTGCCAGCAGCCAAGAAGTTCTCACAGGCGGGAGGAACGAGCAGTACTTC
cdr3_aa: CASSQEVLTGGRNEQYF

clone_size: .
j_call: TRBJ2-7
v_call: TRBV7-9
d_call: .
cdr3_nt: TGTGCCAGCAGCTTAGCCACCTACGAGCAGTACTTC
cdr3_aa: CASSLATYEQYF

clone_size: .
j_call: TRBJ2-5
v_call: TRBV4-1
d_call: TRBD1
cdr3_nt: TGCGCCAGCAGCCCGACAGGGGGTCAAGAGACCCAGTACTTC
cdr3_aa: CASSPTGGQETQYF

clone_size: once
j_call: TRBJ2-2
v_call: TRBV5-1
d_call: .
cdr3_nt: TGCGCCAGCAGCTTAGGGGCTGTCAACACCGGGGAGCTGTTTTTT
cdr3_aa: CASSLGAVNTGELFF

clone_size: .
j_call: TRBJ2-4
v_call: TRBV5-4
d_call: .
cdr3_nt: TGTGCCAGCAGCTTGCAGGGTACCGAAAACATTCAGTACTTC
cdr3_aa: CASSLQGTENIQYF

clone_size: .
j_call: TRBJ1-2
v_call: TRBV29-1
d_call: .
cdr3_nt: TGCAGCGTTTCGGACACCCTCAATGGCTACACCTTC
cdr3_aa: CSVSDTLNGYTF

clone_size: .
j_call: TRBJ1-6
v_call: TRBV5-1
d_call: .
cdr3_nt: TGCGCCAGCAGCTTCACGGGACAAAATAATTCACCCCTCCACTTT
cdr3_aa: CASSFTGQNNSPLHF

clone_size: .
j_call: TRBJ2-5
v_call: TRBV7-2
d_call: TRBD2
cdr3_nt: TGTGCCAGCAGCTTAGGTCCGGGAGGTGAGGAGACCCAGTACTTC
cdr3_aa: CASSLGPGGEETQYF

clone_size: .
j_call: TRBJ2-5
v_call: TRBV7-2
d_call: .
cdr3_nt: TGTGCCAGCAGCCCCCTTGGGAGCGGGTTGCAAGAGACCCAGTACTTC
cdr3_aa: CASSPLGSGLQETQYF

clone_size: .
j_call: TRBJ2-1
v_call: TRBV5-1
d_call: TRBD2
cdr3_nt: TGCGCCAGCAGCTATGGACTAGCTTTGGATGAGCAGTTCTTC
cdr3_aa: CASSYGLALDEQFF